This T cell receptor beta chain was documented in a study of neurological immune-mediated disorders. It was from 2 million PBMCs stored at -80 C that the unsorted libraries were obtained. This clonotype was observed a few times. A read error may explain this, as a much larger clone is one base away. The CDR3 is made up of 16 amino acids. Trimming pared 5 bases from V and 9 bases from J, leaving 23 bases between. Germline V gene sequence: CDR1 DFQATT, CDR2 SNEGSKA (reference sequence). The cDNA came from 5'RACE, which used 10-nucleotide random UMIs. MiXCR, applied by TCRdb to the 5' RACE reads, yields one record per CDR3 protein. The sample records fewer than 65,000 distinct CDR3 sequences, under 13% being singletons.

The clonotype originates from a man in his 70s with HTLV-1-associated myelopathy (HAM/TSP). The chain links TRBV20-1 to TRBJ1-6; D might be TRBD1 (5 bases). The sample taken for sequencing was PBMCs. This CDR3 is CSAPWDGVVRGSPLHF. DNA of the CDR3: TGCAGTGCTCCCTGGGACGGGGTCGTGAGAGGTTCACCCCTCCACTTT.